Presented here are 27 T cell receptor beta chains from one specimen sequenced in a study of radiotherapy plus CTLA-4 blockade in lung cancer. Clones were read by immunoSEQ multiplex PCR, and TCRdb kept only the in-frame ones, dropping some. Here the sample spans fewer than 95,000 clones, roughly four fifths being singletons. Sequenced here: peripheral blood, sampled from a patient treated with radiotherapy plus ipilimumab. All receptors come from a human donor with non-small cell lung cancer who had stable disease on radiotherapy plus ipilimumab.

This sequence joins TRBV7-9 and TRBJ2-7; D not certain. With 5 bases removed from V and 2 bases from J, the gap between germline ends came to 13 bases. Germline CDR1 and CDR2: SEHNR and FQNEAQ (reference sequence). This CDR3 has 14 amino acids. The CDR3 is CASSLPGRTYEQYF. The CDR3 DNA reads TGTGCCAGCAGCCTTCCGGGCCGCACCTACGAGCAGTACTTC.

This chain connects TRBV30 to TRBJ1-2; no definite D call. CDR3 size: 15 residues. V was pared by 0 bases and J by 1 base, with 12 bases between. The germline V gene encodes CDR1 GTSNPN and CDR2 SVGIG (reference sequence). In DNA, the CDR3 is TGTGCCTGGAGTGTGAGAGGGTGGGTTAACTATGGCTACACCTTC. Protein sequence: CAWSVRGWVNYGYTF.

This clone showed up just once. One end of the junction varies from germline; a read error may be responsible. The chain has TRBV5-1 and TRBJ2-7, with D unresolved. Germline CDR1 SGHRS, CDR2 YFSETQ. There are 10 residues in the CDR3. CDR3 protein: CARGSRARNF. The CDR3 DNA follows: TGCGCCAGGGGATCCCGGGCTCGTAACTTC.

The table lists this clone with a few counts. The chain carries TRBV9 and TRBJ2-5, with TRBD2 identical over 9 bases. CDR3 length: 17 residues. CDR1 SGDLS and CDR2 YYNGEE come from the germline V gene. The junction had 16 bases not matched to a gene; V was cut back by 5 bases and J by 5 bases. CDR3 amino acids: CASSLGGTSPHEETQYF. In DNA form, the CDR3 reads TGTGCCAGCAGTCTAGGGGGGACTAGCCCCCATGAGGAGACCCAGTACTTC. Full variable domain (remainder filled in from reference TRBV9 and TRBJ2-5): DSGVTQTPKHLITATGQRVTLRCSPRSGDLSVYWYQQSLDQGLQFLIQYYNGEERAKGNILERFSAQQFPDLHSELNLSSLELGDSALYFCASSLGGTSPHEETQYFGPGTRLLVL.

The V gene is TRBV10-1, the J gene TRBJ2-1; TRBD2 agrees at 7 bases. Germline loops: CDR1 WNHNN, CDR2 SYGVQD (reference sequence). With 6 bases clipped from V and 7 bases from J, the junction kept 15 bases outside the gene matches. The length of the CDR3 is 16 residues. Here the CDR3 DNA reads TGCGCCAGCAGCGTGACTAGCCCCCGTAAGTATAATGAGCAGTTCTTC. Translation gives CASSVTSPRKYNEQFF.

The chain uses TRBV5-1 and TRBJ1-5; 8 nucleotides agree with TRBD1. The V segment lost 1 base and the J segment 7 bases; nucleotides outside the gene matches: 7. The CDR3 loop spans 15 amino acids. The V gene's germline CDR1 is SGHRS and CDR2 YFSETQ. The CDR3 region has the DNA TGCGCCAGCAGCTTGACTGGACAGGGTCGACAGCCCCAGCATTTT. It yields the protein CASSLTGQGRQPQHF.

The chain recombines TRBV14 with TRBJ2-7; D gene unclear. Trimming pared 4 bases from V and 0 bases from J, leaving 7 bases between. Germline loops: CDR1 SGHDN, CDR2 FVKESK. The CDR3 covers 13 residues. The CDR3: CASSRLGSYEQYF. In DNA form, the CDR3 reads TGTGCCAGCAGCCGTCTGGGCTCCTACGAGCAGTACTTC.

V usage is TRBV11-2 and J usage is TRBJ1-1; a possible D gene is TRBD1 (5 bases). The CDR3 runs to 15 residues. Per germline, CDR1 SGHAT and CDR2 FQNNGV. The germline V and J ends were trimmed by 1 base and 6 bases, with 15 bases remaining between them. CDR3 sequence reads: CASSLVPGGGAEAFF. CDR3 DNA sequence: TGTGCCAGCAGCTTAGTCCCCGGGGGGGGAGCTGAAGCTTTCTTT.

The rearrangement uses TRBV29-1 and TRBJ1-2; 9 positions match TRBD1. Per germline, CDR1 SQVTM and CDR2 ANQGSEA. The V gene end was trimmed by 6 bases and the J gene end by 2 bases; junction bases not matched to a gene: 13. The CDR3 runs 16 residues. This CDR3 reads CSVMTTGTGRNYGYTF. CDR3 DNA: TGCAGCGTAATGACCACCGGGACAGGGAGGAACTATGGCTACACCTTC.

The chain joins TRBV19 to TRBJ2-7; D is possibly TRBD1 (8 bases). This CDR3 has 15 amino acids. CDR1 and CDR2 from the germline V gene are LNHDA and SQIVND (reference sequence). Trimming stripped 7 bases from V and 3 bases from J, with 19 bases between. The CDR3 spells CASTPSSGTGYEQYF. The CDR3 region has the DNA TGTGCCAGTACCCCGAGCAGCGGGACAGGCTACGAGCAGTACTTC.

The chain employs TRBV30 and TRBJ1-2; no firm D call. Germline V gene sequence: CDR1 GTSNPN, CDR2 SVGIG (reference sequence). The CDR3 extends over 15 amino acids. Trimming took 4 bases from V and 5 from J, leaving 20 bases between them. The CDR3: CAWTPLRLFPYGYTF. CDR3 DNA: TGTGCCTGGACCCCACTCAGACTGTTTCCTTATGGCTACACCTTC.

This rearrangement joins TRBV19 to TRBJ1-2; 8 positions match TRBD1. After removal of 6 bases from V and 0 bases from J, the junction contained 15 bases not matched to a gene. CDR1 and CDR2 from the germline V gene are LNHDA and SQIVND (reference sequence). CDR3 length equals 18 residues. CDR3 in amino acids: CASRTTRTGLTANYGYTF. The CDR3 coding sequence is TGTGCCAGTAGGACGACGCGGACAGGGCTAACCGCTAACTATGGCTACACCTTC.

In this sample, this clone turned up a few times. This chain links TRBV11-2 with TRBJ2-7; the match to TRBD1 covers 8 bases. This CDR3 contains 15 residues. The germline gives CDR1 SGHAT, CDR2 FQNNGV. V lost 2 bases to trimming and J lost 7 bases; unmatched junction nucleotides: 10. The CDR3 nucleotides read TGTGCCAGCAGCTTAATCCAGGGGGCCTTTGATGAGCAGTACTTC. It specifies CASSLIQGAFDEQYF. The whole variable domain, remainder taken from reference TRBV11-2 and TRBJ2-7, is EAGVAQSPRYKIIEKRQSVAFWCNPISGHATLYWYQQILGQGPKLLIQFQNNGVVDDSQLPKDRFSAERLKGVDSTLKIQPAKLEDSAVYLCASSLIQGAFDEQYFGPGTRLTVT.

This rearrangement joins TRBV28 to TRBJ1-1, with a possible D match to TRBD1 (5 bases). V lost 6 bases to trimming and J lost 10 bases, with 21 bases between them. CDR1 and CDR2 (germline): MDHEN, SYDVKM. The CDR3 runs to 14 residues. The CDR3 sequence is CASRLLGGSPGAFF. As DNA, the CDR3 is TGTGCCAGCAGGCTCCTGGGGGGTTCCCCTGGAGCTTTCTTT.

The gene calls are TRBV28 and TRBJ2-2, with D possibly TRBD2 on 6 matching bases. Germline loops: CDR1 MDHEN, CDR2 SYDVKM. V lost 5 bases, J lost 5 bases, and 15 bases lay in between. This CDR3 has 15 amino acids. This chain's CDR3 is CASSPGTASTGELFF. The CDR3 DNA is TGTGCCAGCAGTCCCGGGACTGCGAGTACCGGGGAGCTGTTTTTT.

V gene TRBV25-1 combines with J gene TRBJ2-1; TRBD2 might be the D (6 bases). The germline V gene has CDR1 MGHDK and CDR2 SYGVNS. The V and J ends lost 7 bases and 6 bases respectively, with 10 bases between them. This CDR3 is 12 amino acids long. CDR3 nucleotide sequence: TGTGCCAGCACGCGGGGTGTCAATGAGCAGTTCTTC. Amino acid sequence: CASTRGVNEQFF. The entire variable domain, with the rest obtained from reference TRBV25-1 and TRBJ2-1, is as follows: EADIYQTPRYLVIGTGKKITLECSQTMGHDKMYWYQQDPGMELHLIHYSYGVNSTEKGDLSSESTVSRIRTEHFPLTLESARPSHTSQYLCASTRGVNEQFFGPGTRLTVL.

The CDR3 is CASSEVGGRTDTQYF. The CDR3 bases are TGTGCCAGCAGTGAAGTTGGGGGTCGCACAGATACGCAGTATTTT. The rearrangement links TRBV2 to TRBJ2-3; D assignment may be TRBD1 or TRBD2 (5 bases each). CDR1 is SNHLY, CDR2 FYNNEI, per germline. Between the trimmed V and J ends, which lost 1 base and 1 base, there was a span of 9 bases. This CDR3 is built from 15 residues.

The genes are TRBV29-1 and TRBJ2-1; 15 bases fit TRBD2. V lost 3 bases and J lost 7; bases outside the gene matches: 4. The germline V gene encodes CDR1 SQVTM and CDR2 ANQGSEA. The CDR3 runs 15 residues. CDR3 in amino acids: CSVDVGLAGGNEQFF. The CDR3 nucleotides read TGCAGCGTTGATGTGGGACTAGCGGGAGGTAATGAGCAGTTCTTC.

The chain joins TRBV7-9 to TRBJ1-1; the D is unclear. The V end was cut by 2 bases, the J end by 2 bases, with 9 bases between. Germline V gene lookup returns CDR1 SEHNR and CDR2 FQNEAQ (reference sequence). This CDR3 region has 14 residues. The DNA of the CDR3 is TGTGCCAGCAGCTTAAGGCAGCCCAACACTGAAGCTTTCTTT. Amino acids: CASSLRQPNTEAFF. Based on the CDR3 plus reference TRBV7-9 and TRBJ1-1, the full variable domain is DTGVSQNPRHKITKRGQNVTFRCDPISEHNRLYWYRQTLGQGPEFLTYFQNEAQLEKSRLLSDRFSAERPKGSFSTLEIQRTEQGDSAMYLCASSLRQPNTEAFFGQGTRLTVV.

CDR3 DNA: TGTGCCAGCAGCATCACAGGGATTCCGGATAATTCACCCCTCCACTTT. This sequence encodes CASSITGIPDNSPLHF. The rearrangement links TRBV5-5 to TRBJ1-6; possible D gene TRBD1, 6 bases. There are 16 residues in the CDR3. V lost 4 bases and J lost 5, with 16 bases in between. CDR1 is SGHKS, CDR2 YYEKEE, per germline (reference sequence).

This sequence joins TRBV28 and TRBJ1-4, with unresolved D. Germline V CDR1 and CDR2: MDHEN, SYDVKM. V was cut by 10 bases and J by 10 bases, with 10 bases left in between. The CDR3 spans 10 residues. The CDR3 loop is CATQAGKLFF. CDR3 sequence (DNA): TGTGCCACCCAGGCAGGAAAACTGTTTTTT.

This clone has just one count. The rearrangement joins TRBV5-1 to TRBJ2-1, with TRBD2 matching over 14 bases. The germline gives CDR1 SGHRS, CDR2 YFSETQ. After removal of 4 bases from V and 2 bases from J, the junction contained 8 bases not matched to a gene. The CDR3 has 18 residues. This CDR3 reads CASSAHSGLAGAYNEQFF. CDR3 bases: TGCGCCAGCAGCGCTCACTCGGGACTAGCGGGGGCCTACAATGAGCAGTTCTTC.

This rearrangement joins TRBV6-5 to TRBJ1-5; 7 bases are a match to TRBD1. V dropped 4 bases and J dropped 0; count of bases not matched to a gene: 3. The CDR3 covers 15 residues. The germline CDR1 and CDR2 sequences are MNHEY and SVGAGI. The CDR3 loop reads CASSSGQNSNQPQHF. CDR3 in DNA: TGTGCCAGCAGTTCGGGACAGAATAGCAATCAGCCCCAGCATTTT.

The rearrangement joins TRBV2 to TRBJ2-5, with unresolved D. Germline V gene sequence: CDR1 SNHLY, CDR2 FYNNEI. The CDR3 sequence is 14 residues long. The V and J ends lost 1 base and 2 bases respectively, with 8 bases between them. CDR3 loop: CASSEVPSQETQYF. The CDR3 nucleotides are TGTGCCAGCAGTGAAGTCCCTTCACAAGAGACCCAGTACTTC. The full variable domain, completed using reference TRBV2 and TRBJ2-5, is EPEVTQTPSHQVTQMGQEVILRCVPISNHLYFYWYRQILGQKVEFLVSFYNNEISEKSEIFDDQFSVERPDGSNFTLKIRSTKLEDSAMYFCASSEVPSQETQYFGPGTRLLVL.

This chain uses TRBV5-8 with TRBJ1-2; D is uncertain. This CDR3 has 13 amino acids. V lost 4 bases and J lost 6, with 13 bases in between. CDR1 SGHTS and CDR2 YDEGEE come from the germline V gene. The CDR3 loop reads CASSIRPSDGYTF. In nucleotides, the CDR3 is TGTGCCAGCAGCATACGACCTAGCGATGGCTACACCTTC.

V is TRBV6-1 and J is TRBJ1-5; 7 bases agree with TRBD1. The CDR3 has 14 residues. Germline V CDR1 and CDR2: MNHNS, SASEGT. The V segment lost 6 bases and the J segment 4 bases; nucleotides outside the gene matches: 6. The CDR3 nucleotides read TGTGCCAGCAGAAGGACAGGCCCAAATCAGCCCCAGCATTTT. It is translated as CASRRTGPNQPQHF.

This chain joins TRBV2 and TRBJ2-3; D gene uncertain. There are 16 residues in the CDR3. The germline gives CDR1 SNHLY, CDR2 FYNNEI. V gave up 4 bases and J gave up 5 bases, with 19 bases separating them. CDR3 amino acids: CASSGWTSPAGDTQYF. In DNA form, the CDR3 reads TGTGCCAGCAGTGGCTGGACGTCCCCGGCCGGAGATACGCAGTATTTT.